This T cell receptor beta chain was recovered during a study of regulatory T cells in long-lasting Graves disease. The germline V gene has CDR1 SNHLY and CDR2 FYNNEI. The CDR3 sequence is 13 residues long. Losses at the gene ends were 6 bases for V and 8 bases for J; bases not matched to a gene: 8. Assembly of TCR beta libraries relied on iRepertoire HTBI primers together with Arm-PCR of CDR3 regions. TCRdb passed the multiplex PCR reads through MiXCR, listing each CDR3 protein once. The data contain 540,000 or so distinct CDR3 sequences, roughly 12% of them singletons. Time point denoted: newly diagnosed GD, antithyroid drugs for less than 3 months. PBMC-derived RNA was used for the TCR library. This clonotype was detected ten times or more. Another study also made use of these data, one on T cells in Graves' hyperthyroidism and ophthalmopathy. That work states: Initially, a first-round RT-PCR of the TCR CDR3 employed the HTBI primer set.

This receptor was identified in a young man with Graves disease. Sequences were derived from peripheral blood mononuclear cells (PBMCs), sampled at new diagnosis, from a patient treated with antithyroid drugs. V usage is TRBV2 and J usage is TRBJ1-2; 8 bases map to TRBD1. CDR3 sequence: CASSPSAGGGYTF. CDR3 coding DNA: TGTGCCAGCAGCCCATCCGCAGGGGGCGGCTACACCTTC.